The 20 T cell receptor beta chains below were found in one sample sequenced in a study of naive and memory T cell subsets. Both TRBC1 and TRBC2 were covered by a beta constant-region primer of two equimolar oligonucleotides. Via MiXCR, TCRdb re-called the UMI-ligation and nested PCR reads, giving one row per CDR3 protein. The table records around 40,000 distinct CDR3 sequences, 10% to 15% of them present only once. Sequenced: effector memory CD4+ T cells from blood. Noted subset: effector memory, CD45RA- CD27-. Every receptor here comes from a human donor in good health.

There are a few counts of this clonotype. The V call is TRBV6-1, the J call TRBJ2-4; 7 bases match TRBD1. The V segment lost 5 bases and the J segment 0 bases; nucleotides outside the gene matches: 4. Germline CDR1 MNHNS, CDR2 SASEGT. The CDR3 covers 15 residues. CDR3 residues: CASSQGQLAKNIQYF. CDR3 DNA: TGTGCCAGCAGTCAGGGACAGTTAGCCAAAAACATTCAGTACTTC.

This clonotype is labeled as medium-sized (0.01 to 0.1%). This chain uses TRBV2 with TRBJ2-3, with 13 bases matching TRBD2. V gave up 6 bases and J gave up 4 bases; unmatched junction bases: 1. The CDR3 extends over 14 amino acids. Germline loops: CDR1 SNHLY, CDR2 FYNNEI. In DNA form, the CDR3 reads TGTGCCAGCAGGGGACTAGCGGGATCAGATACGCAGTATTTT. Translating gives CASRGLAGSDTQYF.

This clonotype was counted between two and nine times. The chain couples TRBV2 to TRBJ2-7; D gene unclear. Looked up from germline, CDR1 is SNHLY and CDR2 is FYNNEI. The CDR3 sequence is 14 residues long. Trimming took off 4 bases at V and 0 bases at J, with 10 bases between the two ends. Here the CDR3 reads CASSGISDSYEQYF. Here the CDR3 DNA reads TGTGCCAGCAGTGGGATTTCGGACTCCTACGAGCAGTACTTC.

This clonotype was counted many times. This chain links TRBV20-1 with TRBJ2-1; D unresolved. Germline V gives CDR1 DFQATT, CDR2 SNEGSKA (reference sequence). V lost 0 bases, J lost 6 bases, and 6 bases lay in between. The CDR3 is 12 amino acids. The CDR3, as DNA: TGCAGTGCTAGAGATATGGGCAATGAGCAGTTCTTC. Its translation: CSARDMGNEQFF.

A few counts support this clonotype. V usage is TRBV28 and J usage is TRBJ2-7; 8 bases are shared with TRBD1. After removal of 5 bases from V and 10 bases from J, the junction contained 10 bases not matched to a gene. The CDR3 is 13 amino acids. CDR1 and CDR2 from the germline V gene are MDHEN and SYDVKM. CDR3 nucleotide sequence: TGTGCCAGCAGTCCCGGGACAGGCTCTCCTCAGTACTTC. Amino acids: CASSPGTGSPQYF.

This clonotype appeared many times. CDR3 nucleotide sequence: TGTGCCAGCAGCCAAGCCATTTCCGTTTACGAGCAGTACTTC. Protein: CASSQAISVYEQYF. V gene TRBV4-2 combines with J gene TRBJ2-7; D gene unclear. CDR3 length: 14 residues. The germline V gene encodes CDR1 LGHNA and CDR2 YNFKEQ. Between the trimmed V and J ends, which lost 1 base and 4 bases, there was a span of 11 bases.

This clonotype was counted ten times or more. V gene TRBV5-5 combines with J gene TRBJ2-6; 7 nucleotides match TRBD1. V was pared by 0 bases and J by 0 bases, with 6 bases of the junction left unmatched. Germline-derived CDR1 and CDR2 are SGHKS and YYEKEE (reference sequence). This CDR3 has 18 residues. The CDR3 loop reads CASSLGQGLLSGANVLTF. The DNA for the CDR3 is TGTGCCAGCAGCTTGGGACAGGGCCTCCTCTCTGGGGCCAACGTCCTGACTTTC.

The V gene is TRBV30, the J gene TRBJ1-1; no clear D. Trimming cost V 1 base and J 3 bases, with 9 bases left between them. CDR3 size: 13 residues. The germline gives CDR1 GTSNPN, CDR2 SVGIG (reference sequence). The CDR3 DNA reads as TGTGCCTGGAGTGAGAACAGTTACACTGAAGCTTTCTTT. Its translation is CAWSENSYTEAFF.

There are many counts of this clonotype. This chain joins TRBV9 and TRBJ2-7; possibly TRBD1 or TRBD2 for D (5 bases each). The CDR3 covers 14 residues. Per germline, CDR1 SGDLS and CDR2 YYNGEE. Between the trimmed V and J ends, which lost 4 bases and 2 bases, there was a span of 13 bases. CDR3 bases: TGTGCCAGCAGCCGGGACGGAATGCCCTACGAGCAGTACTTC. Its protein product is CASSRDGMPYEQYF. Combining the CDR3 with reference TRBV9 and TRBJ2-7 gives the whole variable domain DSGVTQTPKHLITATGQRVTLRCSPRSGDLSVYWYQQSLDQGLQFLIQYYNGEERAKGNILERFSAQQFPDLHSELNLSSLELGDSALYFCASSRDGMPYEQYFGPGTRLTVT.

The rearrangement uses TRBV10-3 and TRBJ2-1; TRBD2 matches at 14 bases. The trim removed 3 bases at V and 2 bases at J, leaving 9 bases unmatched. In germline, CDR1 is ENHRY, CDR2 SYGVKD. The CDR3 contains 19 residues. The CDR3 DNA follows: TGTGCCATCAGTGATCTTGGGACTAGCGGGAGTAGGGCCTACAATGAGCAGTTCTTC. This sequence encodes CAISDLGTSGSRAYNEQFF.

This chain joins TRBV20-1 and TRBJ1-2, with a tentative D call TRBD1 (6 bases). CDR1 is DFQATT, CDR2 SNEGSKA, per germline (reference sequence). V was clipped by 6 bases and J by 0 bases, with 14 bases between them. The CDR3 is 14 residues long. The DNA for the CDR3 is TGCAGTGCGAACCTCAGGGGACCTAACTATGGCTACACCTTC. It specifies CSANLRGPNYGYTF.

This clonotype was detected many times. This chain uses TRBV10-3 with TRBJ2-2; TRBD2 matches at 8 bases. Germline lookup yields CDR1 ENHRY and CDR2 SYGVKD. This CDR3 region has 17 residues. J gave up 4 bases and V 4 bases, and 11 bases lay outside the gene matches. Here the CDR3 reads CAISGSSGSSVTGELFF. The DNA for the CDR3 is TGTGCCATCAGTGGTTCCAGCGGGAGTTCAGTCACCGGGGAGCTGTTTTTT.

The CDR3 region is CASSQVGGSGELFF. The CDR3 DNA reads as TGTGCCAGCAGCCAAGTCGGAGGTTCCGGGGAGCTGTTTTTT. This chain connects TRBV4-2 to TRBJ2-2; possible D gene TRBD2, 5 bases. V gave up 1 base and J gave up 6 bases, with 9 bases separating them. Germline-derived CDR1 and CDR2 are LGHNA and YNFKEQ. This CDR3 has 14 amino acids.

This clonotype was found many times. The rearrangement uses TRBV30 and TRBJ2-1, with TRBD2 matching 7 bases. CDR3 size: 14 residues. V shed 0 bases and J 8 bases; nucleotides not matched to a gene: 7. Per germline, CDR1 GTSNPN and CDR2 SVGIG (reference sequence). The CDR3 DNA follows: TGTGCCTGGAGTGTGGGACTACGGTCGGATGAGCAGTTCTTC. Amino acid sequence: CAWSVGLRSDEQFF.

The sample holds a few counts of this clonotype. The chain joins TRBV25-1 to TRBJ2-6; a weak D match, TRBD2 (5 bases). The length of the CDR3 is 15 residues. V was trimmed by 7 bases and J by 1 base, leaving 11 bases between them. In germline, CDR1 is MGHDK, CDR2 SYGVNS. CDR3 nucleotide sequence: TGTGCCAGCAATTCACGGGAATCTGGGGCCAACGTCCTGACTTTC. Translated: CASNSRESGANVLTF.

The table lists this clonotype with many counts. The chain couples TRBV3-1 to TRBJ2-7, with D perhaps matching TRBD1 or TRBD2 (6 bases each). Germline-derived CDR1 and CDR2 are LGHDT and YNNKEL (reference sequence). CDR3 length equals 15 residues. Trimming took off 1 base at V and 4 bases at J, with 14 bases between the two ends. The CDR3 sequence is CASSQAEGGPYEQYF. The DNA of the CDR3 is TGTGCCAGCAGCCAAGCCGAGGGGGGTCCGTACGAGCAGTACTTC.

The chain is built from TRBV2 and TRBJ2-3; D ambiguous. In germline, CDR1 is SNHLY, CDR2 FYNNEI. The CDR3 has 15 residues. V was pared by 2 bases and J by 0 bases, with 9 bases between. CDR3 bases: TGTGCCAGCAGTGAAAGGGCCCCTAGCACAGATACGCAGTATTTT. The encoded protein is CASSERAPSTDTQYF.

This clonotype has a count of ten or more. This chain uses TRBV19 with TRBJ1-2, with 8 bases fitting TRBD1. Germline CDR1 reads LNHDA; CDR2 reads SQIVND (reference sequence). The CDR3 spans 15 residues. J lost 1 base, V lost 5 bases, and 6 bases had no gene match. This chain's CDR3 is CASSDRTGGNYGYTF. The CDR3 DNA is TGTGCCAGTAGTGACCGAACAGGGGGTAACTATGGCTACACCTTC.

This rearrangement joins TRBV3-1 to TRBJ2-1; tentatively, D is TRBD2 (5 bases). V was cut by 0 bases and J by 2 bases, with 5 bases left in between. Germline V gene sequence: CDR1 LGHDT, CDR2 YNNKEL (reference sequence). The CDR3 length is 14 residues. CDR3 sequence reads: CASSQDGAYNEQFF. In DNA form, the CDR3 reads TGTGCCAGCAGCCAAGACGGGGCCTACAATGAGCAGTTCTTC.

In this sample, this clonotype turned up many times. The chain combines TRBV5-1 with TRBJ2-7; 7 bases are a match to TRBD1. Germline CDR1 is SGHRS and CDR2 is YFSETQ. The CDR3 extends over 14 amino acids. Trimming removed 0 bases from V and 3 bases from J; junction bases left unmatched: 3. CDR3 sequence reads: CASSLAGTVYEQYF. DNA for the CDR3: TGCGCCAGCAGCTTGGCCGGGACAGTCTACGAGCAGTACTTC. The complete variable domain, with remaining parts taken from reference TRBV5-1 and TRBJ2-7, reads KAGVTQTPRYLIKTRGQQVTLSCSPISGHRSVSWYQQTPGQGLQFLFEYFSETQRNKGNFPGRFSGRQFSNSRSEMNVSTLELGDSALYLCASSLAGTVYEQYFGPGTRLTVT.